Here is one TCR beta chain with its context. Its antigen is unidentified. At the Johns Hopkins FTIC core, DNA taken from cultured CD4+ T cells was sequenced by way of the Oncomine TCR Beta short-read assay. From CD4+ T cells that had been cultured, genomic DNA was extracted. In TCRdb, the PCR reads were re-called with MiXCR into one record per CDR3 protein. This table holds approximately 16,000 distinct CDR3 sequences, approximately 57% found once. This entry is derived from a study of vaccination and CD4 T cells after COVID-19. At the level of the study: There were two doses of either BNT162b2 or mRNA-1273 vaccine given to participants.

Indicated treatment: roughly ten-day PBMC culture with coronavirus spike peptide pools or control peptides (ViraFEST assay). Antigen-specific T cell expansion with peptide pools preceded TCR sequencing in the ViraFEST approach. In germline, CDR1 is LNHDA, CDR2 SQIVND (reference sequence). V lost 5 bases, J lost 2 bases, and 7 bases stayed unmatched. This CDR3 comprises 15 residues. Notes on the study in general: Early post-infection timepoints were missing, and relatively few convalescent patients were studied.

The TCR was taken from a human donor who had recovered from COVID-19. Sequences were obtained from CD4+ T cells from blood, cultured in vitro. This sequence joins TRBV19 and TRBJ2-3, with 7 bases matching TRBD2. The chain's CDR3 is CASSDSGFDTDTQYF. DNA of the CDR3: TGTGCCAGTAGTGATAGCGGGTTCGACACAGATACGCAGTATTTT.